These 32 T cell receptor beta chains were all obtained from the same sample, sequenced in a study of T-cell memory formation after mild COVID-19. TCRdb fed the 5' RACE reads into MiXCR, producing one record per CDR3 protein. The repertoire holds around 530,000 distinct CDR3 sequences, with about a fifth as singletons. The sequencing sample was made of PBMCs or a T cell subset sorted from them (not recorded which). These receptor sequences come from an adult woman who had mild COVID-19 (a few samples of this study predate the infection). Cell type and time point are not known.

This clonotype appeared a few times. The genes are TRBV9 and TRBJ2-6; D may be TRBD2 (5 bases). Germline V gene lookup returns CDR1 SGDLS and CDR2 YYNGEE. Trimming removed 6 bases from V and 3 bases from J, with 10 bases in between. The CDR3 has 14 residues. The CDR3 is CASTKRDGANVLTF. The CDR3, as DNA: TGTGCCAGCACCAAGAGGGATGGGGCCAACGTCCTGACTTTC.

The chain employs TRBV6-2 or TRBV6-3 and TRBJ2-2; 11 nucleotides match TRBD2. V shed 4 bases, J shed 6 bases, and the junction held 13 bases outside the gene matches. Looked up from germline, CDR1 is MNHEY and CDR2 is SVGEGT. The CDR3 is 18 amino acids. CDR3 bases: TGTGCCAGCAGTTTTCTAGCGGGAGGTTCGCCCAATTCCGGGGAGCTGTTTTTT. Protein product: CASSFLAGGSPNSGELFF.

The J gene is TRBJ2-5, the V gene TRBV29-1; no definite D call. The CDR3 consists of 14 residues. With 4 bases removed from V and 2 bases from J, the gap between germline ends came to 14 bases. Germline V gene data show CDR1 as SQVTM and CDR2 as ANQGSEA. CDR3 nucleotides: TGCAGCGTTGCCGCAAGGAATCGGCAAGAGACCCAGTACTTC. As protein: CSVAARNRQETQYF.

The chain couples TRBV7-9 to TRBJ2-1, with 9 bases identical to TRBD2. Germline values: CDR1 SEHNR, CDR2 FQNEAQ (reference sequence). The CDR3 extends over 18 amino acids. V shed 1 base and J 6 bases; nucleotides not matched to a gene: 13. CDR3 sequence (DNA): TGTGCCAGCAGCTTAGAATTAGGTCGCGGGGGGGCATCCAATGAGCAGTTCTTC. As protein: CASSLELGRGGASNEQFF.

This clonotype was seen repeatedly, ten times or more. The chain is built from TRBV7-2 and TRBJ1-4; D may be TRBD1 (5 bases). Trimming stripped 1 base from V and 3 bases from J, with 18 bases between. Germline CDR1 SGHTA, CDR2 FQGNSA. The CDR3 is 18 amino acids. The CDR3 nucleotides are TGTGCCAGCAGCTTAGAGTACGCAGGGTCGGGAGCTAATGAAAAACTGTTTTTT. The encoded protein is CASSLEYAGSGANEKLFF.

The CDR3 reads CASSLYWGAQGEAFF. The CDR3 DNA reads as TGTGCCAGCAGTTTGTATTGGGGGGCGCAAGGTGAAGCTTTCTTT. The chain links TRBV12-3 or TRBV12-4 to TRBJ1-1; the D gene is possibly TRBD1 (6 bases). Trimming cost V 3 bases and J 7 bases, with 18 bases left between them. The CDR3 extends over 15 amino acids.

The chain links TRBV4-1 to TRBJ1-2, with D perhaps TRBD1 (6 bases). The germline V gene has CDR1 MGHRA and CDR2 YSYEKL. This CDR3 has 15 residues. The ends were cut back, 3 bases at V and 7 bases at J, with 18 bases in the middle. CDR3 residues: CASSHPWAGEGGYTF. DNA for the CDR3: TGCGCCAGCAGCCACCCCTGGGCAGGGGAAGGTGGCTACACCTTC.

At least ten counts were recorded for this clonotype. J is TRBJ2-3 and V is TRBV7-8; TRBD1 or TRBD2 may be the D gene (6 bases each). V lost 4 bases and J 5 bases, leaving 22 bases between the germline ends. Germline V gene sequence: CDR1 SGHVS, CDR2 FQNEAQ. CDR3 length: 17 residues. The chain's CDR3 is CASSSDGGPREEDTQYF. As DNA, the CDR3 is TGTGCCAGCAGCTCCGACGGGGGCCCCCGAGAAGAAGATACGCAGTATTTT.

V gene TRBV6-6 combines with J gene TRBJ2-1; TRBD2 agrees at 10 bases. This CDR3 contains 16 residues. Per germline, CDR1 MNHNY and CDR2 SVGAGI (reference sequence). The J segment lost 8 bases and the V segment lost 4 bases, leaving 11 bases of the junction unmatched. CDR3: CASSWGAGGPDDEQFF. The CDR3 DNA reads as TGTGCCAGCAGTTGGGGAGCGGGAGGGCCGGACGATGAGCAGTTCTTC.

This clonotype appeared a few times. The gene calls are TRBV5-1 and TRBJ1-2; D not resolved. The CDR3 is made up of 13 amino acids. Trimming removed 4 bases at V and 4 bases at J, with 11 bases between. Germline-derived CDR1 and CDR2 are SGHRS and YFSETQ. CDR3 DNA: TGCGCCAGCAGCCCCGTGGCAGGCTATGGCTACACCTTC. It specifies CASSPVAGYGYTF.

The chain joins TRBV3-1 to TRBJ2-3, with no clear D. The germline CDR1 and CDR2 sequences are LGHDT and YNNKEL (reference sequence). The V gene lost 0 bases and the J gene lost 1 base, with 8 bases spanning the gap. This CDR3 region has 15 residues. The CDR3 loop reads CASSQDRSRTDTQYF. The CDR3 DNA reads TGTGCCAGCAGCCAAGATAGGTCCCGCACAGATACGCAGTATTTT.

In this sample, this clonotype turned up a few times. The rearrangement links TRBV6-2 or TRBV6-3 to TRBJ2-3; D is possibly TRBD1 (12 bases). This CDR3 is built from 24 residues. V lost 2 bases, J lost 0 bases, and 36 bases lay in between. In germline, CDR1 is MNHEY, CDR2 SVGEGT. The CDR3 reads CASSYTPGQGAQRLAGLSTDTQYF. The CDR3 DNA reads as TGTGCCAGCAGTTACACCCCGGGACAGGGGGCCCAAAGACTAGCGGGACTCAGCACAGATACGCAGTATTTT.

The gene calls are TRBV27 and TRBJ2-7; D gene unclear. This CDR3 region has 14 residues. Trimming removed 3 bases from V and 0 bases from J, with 9 bases in between. Germline V gene sequence: CDR1 MNHEY, CDR2 SMNVEV (reference sequence). CDR3 DNA: TGTGCCAGCAGTTTCGCTGGAGACTCCTACGAGCAGTACTTC. Translated, it gives CASSFAGDSYEQYF.

CDR3: CSVDRTLNTEAFF. The CDR3 coding sequence is TGCAGCGTTGATAGGACCCTGAACACTGAAGCTTTCTTT. The V and J genes are TRBV29-1 and TRBJ1-1; D call uncertain. From germline, CDR1 is SQVTM and CDR2 ANQGSEA. V lost 3 bases to trimming and J lost 0 bases, with 8 bases between them. CDR3 size: 13 residues.

This clonotype occurred a few times. The chain links TRBV18 to TRBJ1-6; 10 positions match TRBD1. The CDR3 covers 13 residues. Germline trimming cut 3 bases from V and 11 bases from J; bases unmatched to any gene: 1. CDR1 and CDR2 (germline): KGHSH, LQKENI. DNA of the CDR3: TGTGCCAGCTCACCCGACAGGGGGCCACCCCTCCACTTT. It is translated as CASSPDRGPPLHF.

The table lists this clonotype with many counts. The V call is TRBV5-1, the J call TRBJ1-5; 7 nucleotides match TRBD1. V shed 4 bases, J shed 0 bases, and the junction held 4 bases outside the gene matches. The CDR3 extends over 15 amino acids. The germline V gene has CDR1 SGHRS and CDR2 YFSETQ. The CDR3 DNA sequence: TGCGCCAGCAGCCTGACAGGGAATAGCAATCAGCCCCAGCATTTT. It encodes CASSLTGNSNQPQHF. Based on the CDR3 plus reference TRBV5-1 and TRBJ1-5, the full variable domain is KAGVTQTPRYLIKTRGQQVTLSCSPISGHRSVSWYQQTPGQGLQFLFEYFSETQRNKGNFPGRFSGRQFSNSRSEMNVSTLELGDSALYLCASSLTGNSNQPQHFGDGTRLSIL.

The chain uses TRBV7-2 and TRBJ1-5; D is unclear. CDR3 size: 13 residues. From germline, CDR1 is SGHTA and CDR2 FQGNSA. V was pared by 4 bases and J by 3 bases, with 7 bases between. CDR3: CASSYEVNQPQHF. CDR3 nucleotide sequence: TGTGCCAGCAGCTACGAGGTCAATCAGCCCCAGCATTTT. Looking up the rest from reference TRBV7-2 and TRBJ1-5 gives the full variable domain: GAGVSQSPSNKVTEKGKDVELRCDPISGHTALYWYRQSLGQGLEFLIYFQGNSAPDKSGLPSDRFSAERTGGSVSTLTIQRTQQEDSAVYLCASSYEVNQPQHFGDGTRLSIL.

CDR3 residues: CASSAYRGRDTDTQYF. Here the CDR3 DNA reads TGTGCCAGCAGCGCCTACAGGGGGCGTGACACAGATACGCAGTATTTT. The chain carries TRBV7-3 and TRBJ2-3, with 9 bases aligning to TRBD1. Germline CDR1 reads SGHTA; CDR2 reads FQGTGA. The CDR3 sequence is 16 residues long. V shed 5 bases, J shed 2 bases, and the junction held 8 bases outside the gene matches.

This clonotype has more than one count but fewer than ten. The chain is built from TRBV14 and TRBJ2-7; possible D gene TRBD2, 5 bases. The germline CDR1 and CDR2 sequences are SGHDN and FVKESK. This CDR3 has 17 residues. The ends were cut back, 1 base at V and 2 bases at J, with 18 bases in the middle. In DNA form, the CDR3 reads TGTGCCAGCAGCCAAGCCGGAGGTGGGCCGGGGACCTACGAGCAGTACTTC. Protein: CASSQAGGGPGTYEQYF.

This chain joins TRBV19 and TRBJ2-5; no clear D gene. Germline V CDR1 and CDR2: LNHDA, SQIVND (reference sequence). V gave up 6 bases and J gave up 2 bases, with 4 bases separating them. This CDR3 spans 11 amino acids. The CDR3 coding sequence is TGTGCCAGTAGAAATCAAGAGACCCAGTACTTC. Translating it yields CASRNQETQYF.

V is TRBV7-2 and J is TRBJ2-3, with TRBD2 matching 8 bases. V lost 0 bases and J lost 2; bases outside the gene matches: 10. CDR1 and CDR2 from the germline V gene are SGHTA and FQGNSA. CDR3 length equals 18 residues. The CDR3 DNA sequence: TGTGCCAGCAGCTTAGCTAGCGGGACCCTCGTATCCACAGATACGCAGTATTTT. Its translation: CASSLASGTLVSTDTQYF.

In this sample, this clonotype turned up a few times. This chain joins TRBV6-5 and TRBJ1-1; D perhaps matches TRBD1 (5 bases). Germline loops: CDR1 MNHEY, CDR2 SVGAGI. Trimming took 7 bases from V and 1 from J, leaving 10 bases between them. This CDR3 spans 13 amino acids. Written as DNA, the CDR3 is TGTGCCAGCAAACGAGGGGCGAACACTGAAGCTTTCTTT. Protein sequence: CASKRGANTEAFF.

This clonotype was detected a few times. The V call is TRBV12-3 or TRBV12-4, the J call TRBJ2-3; D unresolved. The CDR3 covers 14 residues. Trimming cost V 7 bases and J 2 bases, with 13 bases left between them. The CDR3 DNA reads as TGTGCCAGCATACACCACATGGCCACAGATACGCAGTATTTT. It yields the protein CASIHHMATDTQYF.

The chain carries TRBV6-2 or TRBV6-3 and TRBJ2-7; the D is unclear. The length of the CDR3 is 16 residues. Germline V gives CDR1 MNHEY, CDR2 SVGEGT. The V end lost 0 bases, the J end lost 4 bases, and 16 bases lay between the germline ends. In nucleotides, the CDR3 is TGTGCCAGCAGTTACTCGAGGTCCCGAAGTCGGTACGAGCAGTACTTC. Its protein is CASSYSRSRSRYEQYF.

Only a few counts were recorded for this clonotype. The chain has TRBV7-9 and TRBJ1-4, with TRBD1 matching 7 bases. With 6 bases clipped from V and 5 bases from J, the junction kept 12 bases outside the gene matches. The CDR3 is 16 residues long. Germline CDR1 SEHNR, CDR2 FQNEAQ (reference sequence). CDR3 bases: TGTGCCAGCAGTCGGCCCACAGGGGCAAGAAATGAAAAACTGTTTTTT. Translating gives CASSRPTGARNEKLFF.

The table lists this clonotype with a few counts. The chain links TRBV5-1 to TRBJ2-5, with a weak D call TRBD1 (6 bases). Germline V CDR1 and CDR2: SGHRS, YFSETQ. The length of the CDR3 is 15 residues. Between the trimmed V and J ends, which lost 0 bases and 5 bases, there was a span of 14 bases. DNA for the CDR3: TGCGCCAGCAGCTTGGTCGAGGGGGATCGGGAGACCCAGTACTTC. Protein sequence: CASSLVEGDRETQYF.

The rearrangement uses TRBV6-1 and TRBJ2-5; a weak D match, TRBD2 (5 bases). The ends were cut back, 0 bases at V and 5 bases at J, with 19 bases in the middle. Germline CDR1 and CDR2: MNHNS and SASEGT. The CDR3 sequence is 17 residues long. CDR3 sequence (DNA): TGTGCCAGCAGTGAAGCATCGTCCGGAGGCCTAATGGAGACCCAGTACTTC. Protein: CASSEASSGGLMETQYF.

The chain has TRBV12-3 or TRBV12-4 and TRBJ2-7, with a weak D call TRBD1 (6 bases). The CDR3 extends over 14 amino acids. Trimming took 6 bases from V and 1 from J, leaving 13 bases between them. The CDR3 DNA sequence: TGTGCCAGCAGCCCCCGGGACAAATCCTACGAGCAGTACTTC. This sequence encodes CASSPRDKSYEQYF.

The chain recombines TRBV14 with TRBJ1-2; D is unclear. The CDR3 has 14 amino acids. The germline CDR1 and CDR2 sequences are SGHDN and FVKESK. V was trimmed by 3 bases and J by 3 bases, leaving 11 bases between them. CDR3 nucleotides: TGTGCCAGCAGCCACCTGAACGGCTACTATGGCTACACCTTC. Protein product: CASSHLNGYYGYTF. Complete variable domain (other parts from reference TRBV14 and TRBJ1-2): EAGVTQFPSHSVIEKGQTVTLRCDPISGHDNLYWYRRVMGKEIKFLLHFVKESKQDESGMPNNRFLAERTGGTYSTLKVQPAELEDSGVYFCASSHLNGYYGYTFGSGTRLTVV.

The genes are TRBV20-1 and TRBJ2-2; 10 bases align to TRBD1. V trimming: 3 bases; J trimming: 2 bases; junction bases outside the gene matches: 3. The CDR3 loop spans 15 amino acids. Per germline, CDR1 DFQATT and CDR2 SNEGSKA (reference sequence). Here the CDR3 reads CSASRDRGNTGELFF. CDR3 sequence (DNA): TGCAGTGCTAGCAGGGACAGGGGTAACACCGGGGAGCTGTTTTTT.

The chain uses TRBV4-1 and TRBJ1-5; a weak D match, TRBD1 (5 bases). The CDR3 has 13 amino acids. The germline CDR1 and CDR2 sequences are MGHRA and YSYEKL. Between the trimmed V and J ends, which lost 2 bases and 6 bases, there was a span of 8 bases. The CDR3 protein is CASSQFQGQPQHF. For the CDR3, the DNA is TGCGCCAGCAGCCAATTCCAGGGTCAGCCCCAGCATTTT.

There are a few counts of this clonotype. The chain is built from TRBV7-3 and TRBJ1-2, with 7 bases lining up with TRBD1. Looked up from germline, CDR1 is SGHTA and CDR2 is FQGTGA. The CDR3 runs to 15 residues. V lost 5 bases and J lost 4; bases outside the gene matches: 10. CDR3 sequence: CASSLVAGGSYGYTF. The CDR3, as DNA: TGTGCCAGCAGCCTCGTGGCAGGGGGTAGCTATGGCTACACCTTC.